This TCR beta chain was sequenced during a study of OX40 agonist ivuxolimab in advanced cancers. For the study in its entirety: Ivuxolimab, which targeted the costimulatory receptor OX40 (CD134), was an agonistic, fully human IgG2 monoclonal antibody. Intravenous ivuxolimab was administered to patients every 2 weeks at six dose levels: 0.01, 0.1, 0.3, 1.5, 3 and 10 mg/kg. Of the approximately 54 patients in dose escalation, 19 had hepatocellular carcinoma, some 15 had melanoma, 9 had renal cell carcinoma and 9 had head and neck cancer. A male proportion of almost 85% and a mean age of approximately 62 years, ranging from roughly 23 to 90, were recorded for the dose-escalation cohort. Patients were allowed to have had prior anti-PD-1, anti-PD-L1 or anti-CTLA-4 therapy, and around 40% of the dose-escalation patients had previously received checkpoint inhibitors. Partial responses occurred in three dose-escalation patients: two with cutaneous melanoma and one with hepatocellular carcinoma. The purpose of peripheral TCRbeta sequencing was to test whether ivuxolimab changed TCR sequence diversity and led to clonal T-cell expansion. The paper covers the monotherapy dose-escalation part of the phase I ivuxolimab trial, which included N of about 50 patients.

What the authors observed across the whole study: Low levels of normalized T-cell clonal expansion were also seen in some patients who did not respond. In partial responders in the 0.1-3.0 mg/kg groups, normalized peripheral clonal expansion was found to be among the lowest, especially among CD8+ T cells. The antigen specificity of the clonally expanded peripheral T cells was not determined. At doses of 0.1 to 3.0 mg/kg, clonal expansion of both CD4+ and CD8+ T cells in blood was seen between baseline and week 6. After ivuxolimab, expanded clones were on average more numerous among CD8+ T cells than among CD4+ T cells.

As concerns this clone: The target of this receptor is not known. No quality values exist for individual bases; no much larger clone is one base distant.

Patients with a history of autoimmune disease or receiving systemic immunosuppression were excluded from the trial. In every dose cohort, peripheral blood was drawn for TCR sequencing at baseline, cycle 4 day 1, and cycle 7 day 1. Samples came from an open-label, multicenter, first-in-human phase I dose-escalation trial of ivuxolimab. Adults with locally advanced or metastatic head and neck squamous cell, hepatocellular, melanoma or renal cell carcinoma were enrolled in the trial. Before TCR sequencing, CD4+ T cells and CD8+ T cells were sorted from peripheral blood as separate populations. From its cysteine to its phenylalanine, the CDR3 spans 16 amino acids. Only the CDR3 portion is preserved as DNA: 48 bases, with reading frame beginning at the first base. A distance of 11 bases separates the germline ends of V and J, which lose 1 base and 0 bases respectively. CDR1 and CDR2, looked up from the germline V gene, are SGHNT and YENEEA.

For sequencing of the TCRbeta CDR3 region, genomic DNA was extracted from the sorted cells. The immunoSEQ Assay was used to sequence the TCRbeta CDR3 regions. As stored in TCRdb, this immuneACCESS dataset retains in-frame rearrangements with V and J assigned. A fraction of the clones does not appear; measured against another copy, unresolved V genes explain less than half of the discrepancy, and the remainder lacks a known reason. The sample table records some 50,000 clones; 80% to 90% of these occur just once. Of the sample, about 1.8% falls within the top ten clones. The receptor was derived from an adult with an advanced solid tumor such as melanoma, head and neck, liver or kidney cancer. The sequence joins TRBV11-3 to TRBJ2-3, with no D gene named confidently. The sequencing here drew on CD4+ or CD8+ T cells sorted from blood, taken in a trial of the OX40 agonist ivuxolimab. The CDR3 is CASSLGGMVSTDTQYF. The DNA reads TGTGCCAGCAGCTTAGGAGGTATGGTGAGCACAGATACGCAGTATTTT.